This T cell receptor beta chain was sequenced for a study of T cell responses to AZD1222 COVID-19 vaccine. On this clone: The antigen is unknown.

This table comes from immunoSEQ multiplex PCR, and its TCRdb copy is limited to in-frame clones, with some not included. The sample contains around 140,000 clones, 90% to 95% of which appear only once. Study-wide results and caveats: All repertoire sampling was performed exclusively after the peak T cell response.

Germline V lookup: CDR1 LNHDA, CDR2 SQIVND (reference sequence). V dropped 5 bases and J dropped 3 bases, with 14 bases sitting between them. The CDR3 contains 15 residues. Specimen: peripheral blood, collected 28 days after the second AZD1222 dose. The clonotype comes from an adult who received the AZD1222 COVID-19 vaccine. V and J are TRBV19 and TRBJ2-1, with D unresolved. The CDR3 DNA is TGTGCCAGTAGTCTGGTAGCTGACGGCTACAATGAGCAGTTCTTC. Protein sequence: CASSLVADGYNEQFF. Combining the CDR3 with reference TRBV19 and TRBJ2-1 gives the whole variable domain DGGITQSPKYLFRKEGQNVTLSCEQNLNHDAMYWYRQDPGQGLRLIYYSQIVNDFQKGDIAEGYSVSREKKESFPLTVTSAQKNPTAFYLCASSLVADGYNEQFFGPGTRLTVL.